What follows is one T cell receptor beta chain and its context. Its antigen is not yet known. One junction end disagrees with the germline gene, perhaps due to a read error. The record originates from a study of beta chain features in type 1 diabetes (dated by TCRdb to 2016 to 2019). Looking at the study overall: Patients and healthy donors did not differ in mean age, gender distribution, total cell number or subset yield. Naive and central memory subsets were obtained from all 30 or so donors, but regulatory and stem cell-like memory subsets were isolated from only 8 patients and roughly eight healthy donors. The study compared the TCRB repertoires of sorted circulating CD4+ T cell subsets in recently diagnosed type 1 diabetes patients with those in matched healthy donors. A total of around 110,000,000 sorted cells were examined across all samples, and a strong correlation was observed between cell number per subset and RNA yield.

The CDR3 starts with the cysteine, ends with the phenylalanine, and has 15 residues. The retained sequence is limited to the CDR3, 45 bases, with the frame set at the first base. Reading the germline V gene gives CDR1 MNHNS and CDR2 SASEGT. The investigation overall reported the following: A moderate but significant shortening of TCRB CDR3 length was observed in type 1 diabetes patients in all four CD4+ subsets. The naive, central memory and regulatory TCRB repertoires appeared to resemble one another more closely among patients than among healthy donors. PCR might favor shorter templates, but patient and control samples were amplified and corrected together, so any skew would affect both groups equally. Fewer insertions and more nucleotide deletions at VDJ recombination sites were observed in patients with type 1 diabetes, implying thymic rearrangement abnormalities. Because cDNA rather than genomic DNA was sequenced, highly expressing activated cells could have been over-represented, although no difference in activation and CD3 levels was found between groups. HLA sub-analyses involved small numbers of individuals, so any influence of HLA type on TCRB rearrangement remained unresolved.

The entire amount of isolated RNA was reverse transcribed using the High Capacity cDNA Reverse Transcription Kit, so the sequenced TCRB transcripts were expressed ones. Deep immunoSEQ sequencing was applied to naive, central memory and regulatory T cell samples, giving an average of around 3.8 million total reads per sample. Sorted cells were lysed in RLT buffer, and RNA was extracted using DNase-treated RNeasy Micro or Mini kits according to cell number. To prevent cross-contamination, every cell subset was processed on its own, while patient and healthy donor samples were processed together. The immunoSEQ multiplex PCR was used to amplify TCRB sequences from cDNA, yielding 87-bp fragments that span the CDR3 region. Sequencing of the amplicons was done on the Illumina HiSeq platform. As for how the authors treated the data: Synthetic template baselines were used to correct PCR bias computationally, reads within Hamming distance 2 were collapsed together, and singletons that could not be merged were discarded. Reads were aligned to IMGT to assign V, D and J genes, CDR3 length, and insertions or deletions at six rearrangement sites. Clonotype counts were normalized to sorted cell number within each subset before computing true diversity and Gini coefficients with the tcR R package. The overlap coefficient, calculated on TCRB nucleotide sequences, was used to quantify repertoire sharing. TCRdb's version of the immuneACCESS table is confined to in-frame rearrangements and falls short of the full clone set. An unresolved V gene accounts for under half of the shortfall where checked; the remainder is of unknown origin. V and J calls and clone size are given by that table; D and trimming were obtained from the DNA. Recorded for this sample are more than 300,000 clones; roughly 8% of them occurred a single time. 0.44% of the sample comes from the top ten.

Each donor gave one peripheral blood draw, approximately 110 mL on average, collected into heparinised tubes. Naive, central memory, regulatory and stem cell-like memory CD4+ T cells were sorted on a BD FACSAria II using a panel including CD45RO, CCR7, CD25, CD127, CD95 and CD27. All sorted populations exceeded 95% purity. PBMCs were separated immediately by Lymphoprep density gradient centrifugation and were stained directly, without being cultured. So that batch effects would be minimized, each experiment stained and sorted samples in pairs, pairing one healthy donor with one patient. Input material: central memory CD4+ T cells from blood. The chain was built from TRBV6-1 and TRBJ2-2; the D gene identity is not certain. The sequence derives from a woman younger than 30 in good health. The DNA sequence follows: TGTGCCAGCAGCGCCAACTCCGCCGGGCCCGGGCAGCTGTTTTTT. This encodes CASSANSAGPGQLFF.